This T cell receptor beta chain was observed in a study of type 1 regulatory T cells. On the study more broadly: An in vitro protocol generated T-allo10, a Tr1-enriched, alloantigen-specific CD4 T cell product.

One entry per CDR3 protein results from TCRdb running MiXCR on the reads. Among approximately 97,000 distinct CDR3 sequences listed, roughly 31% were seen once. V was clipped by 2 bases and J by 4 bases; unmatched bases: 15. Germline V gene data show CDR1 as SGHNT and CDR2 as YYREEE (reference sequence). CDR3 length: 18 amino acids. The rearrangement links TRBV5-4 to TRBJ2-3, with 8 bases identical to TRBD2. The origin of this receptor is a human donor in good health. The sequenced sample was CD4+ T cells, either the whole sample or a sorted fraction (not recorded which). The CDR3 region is CASSLRQREWGHADTQYF. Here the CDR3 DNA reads TGTGCCAGCAGCTTAAGGCAGCGGGAGTGGGGGCATGCAGATACGCAGTATTTT.